The next 27 T cell receptor beta chains were all read from a single sample in a study of somatic mutations in cytotoxic T cells in rheumatoid arthritis. Some clones are missing from TCRdb's copy, which holds only in-frame ones; the method was immunoSEQ multiplex PCR. The sample yields fewer than 14,000 clones, 55% to 85% seen once. Material: CD8+ T cells sorted from blood. These receptors were collected from an adult with rheumatoid arthritis.

The chain has TRBV28 and TRBJ2-1; TRBD2 might be the D (6 bases). The CDR3 spans 12 residues. The ends were cut back, 3 bases at V and 8 bases at J, with 8 bases in the middle. Germline V CDR1 and CDR2: MDHEN, SYDVKM. CDR3 nucleotide sequence: TGTGCCAGCAGTTTCGGACTATATGAGCAGTTCTTC. It codes for CASSFGLYEQFF.

V gene TRBV5-6 combines with J gene TRBJ1-5; TRBD1 agrees at 12 bases. The CDR3 totals 16 residues. V dropped 4 bases and J dropped 7; count of bases not matched to a gene: 9. Germline V gene data show CDR1 as SGHDT and CDR2 as YYEEEE. CDR3 in DNA: TGTGCCAGCAGCCTTCGGGACAGGGGGCTTAGACAGCCCCAGCATTTT. Its protein is CASSLRDRGLRQPQHF.

The chain carries TRBV29-1 and TRBJ1-1; D uncertain. The germline V and J ends were trimmed by 5 bases and 1 base, with 14 bases remaining between them. The CDR3 is 14 residues long. From germline, CDR1 is SQVTM and CDR2 ANQGSEA. The DNA for the CDR3 is TGCAGCGTTAACCCCACTGGCGGGAACACTGAAGCTTTCTTT. Amino acids: CSVNPTGGNTEAFF.

This clone was picked up a small number of times. The sample carries other DNA sequences with the same CDR3. In DNA, the CDR3 is TGCGCCAGCAGCCCGGGACAGTCCTACGAGCAGTACTTC. Its translation: CASSPGQSYEQYF. The V gene is TRBV4-1, the J gene TRBJ2-7; TRBD1 aligns across 7 bases. The CDR3 is made up of 13 amino acids. V shed 4 bases, J shed 1 base, and the junction held 1 base outside the gene matches. The germline CDR1 and CDR2 sequences are MGHRA and YSYEKL.

V is TRBV11-2 and J is TRBJ1-5; D is ambiguous. Germline CDR1 and CDR2: SGHAT and FQNNGV. There are 14 residues in the CDR3. V was cut by 5 bases and J by 4 bases, with 12 bases left in between. CDR3 sequence reads: CASSASGPNQPQHF. DNA for the CDR3: TGTGCCAGCAGCGCTTCTGGCCCTAATCAGCCCCAGCATTTT. Variable domain in full (rest from reference TRBV11-2 and TRBJ1-5): EAGVAQSPRYKIIEKRQSVAFWCNPISGHATLYWYQQILGQGPKLLIQFQNNGVVDDSQLPKDRFSAERLKGVDSTLKIQPAKLEDSAVYLCASSASGPNQPQHFGDGTRLSIL.

Here the CDR3 DNA reads TGTGCCAGCAGTCCGGGATTCCCCACTGAAGCTTTCTTT. It is translated as CASSPGFPTEAFF. This chain uses TRBV6-1 with TRBJ1-1; D is ambiguous. The germline V and J ends were trimmed by 5 bases and 4 bases, with 11 bases remaining between them. Per the germline V gene, CDR1 is MNHNS and CDR2 is SASEGT. The CDR3 has 13 amino acids.

The chain couples TRBV27 to TRBJ2-5; either TRBD1 or TRBD2 may fit D (5 bases each). The CDR3 totals 16 residues. From germline, CDR1 is MNHEY and CDR2 SMNVEV (reference sequence). V lost 5 bases and J 0 bases, leaving 16 bases between the germline ends. The CDR3 reads CASSHWVGGNQETQYF. Written as DNA, the CDR3 is TGTGCCAGCAGTCATTGGGTTGGGGGAAACCAAGAGACCCAGTACTTC.

The V gene is TRBV29-1, the J gene TRBJ1-2; D remains ambiguous. The CDR3 is 13 amino acids. From germline, CDR1 is SQVTM and CDR2 ANQGSEA. Trimming removed 6 bases from V and 0 bases from J, with 11 bases in between. CDR3 coding DNA: TGCAGCGTCCTGGCAGTAACTAACTATGGCTACACCTTC. Amino acids: CSVLAVTNYGYTF.

The gene calls are TRBV7-6 and TRBJ1-3, with 8 bases aligning to TRBD1. Germline V CDR1 and CDR2: SGHVS, FNYEAQ. J was trimmed by 4 bases and V by 5 bases; bases with no gene match: 4. The CDR3 extends over 14 amino acids. The chain's CDR3 is CASSPRDRGNTIYF. The CDR3 DNA reads as TGTGCCAGCAGCCCTCGGGACAGGGGAAACACCATATATTTT.

This clone occurred once. V usage is TRBV9 and J usage is TRBJ1-2; a weak D match, TRBD1 (5 bases). The CDR3 is made up of 13 amino acids. V shed 0 bases and J shed 7 bases, with 10 bases lying between them. CDR1 is SGDLS and CDR2 is YYNGEE in the germline V gene. This CDR3 is CASSVASGGGYTF. CDR3 bases: TGTGCCAGCAGCGTAGCTTCCGGGGGTGGCTACACCTTC.

This clone was found once. The chain employs TRBV29-1 and TRBJ2-1; no clear D gene. The V end was cut by 3 bases, the J end by 0 bases, with 12 bases between. The germline V gene has CDR1 SQVTM and CDR2 ANQGSEA. The CDR3 runs to 15 residues. In DNA, the CDR3 is TGCAGCGTTGACAACCGAAGGTCCTCCTACAATGAGCAGTTCTTC. Its protein product is CSVDNRRSSYNEQFF.

The chain couples TRBV6-5 to TRBJ2-5; D is uncertain. Germline CDR1 is MNHEY and CDR2 is SVGAGI. Between the trimmed V and J ends, which lost 8 bases and 3 bases, there was a span of 10 bases. There are 12 residues in the CDR3. This CDR3 reads CASWSRKETQYF. Here the CDR3 DNA reads TGTGCCAGCTGGTCCCGGAAAGAGACCCAGTACTTC.

CDR3 nucleotides: TGTGCCAGCAGCAAAACAGTTAACTATGGCTACACCTTC. Translation gives CASSKTVNYGYTF. The chain joins TRBV11-3 to TRBJ1-2; D gene unclear. This CDR3 is built from 13 residues. From germline, CDR1 is SGHNT and CDR2 YENEEA. Trimming stripped 5 bases from V and 1 base from J, with 8 bases between.

The V call is TRBV6-1, the J call TRBJ1-1; D remains ambiguous. V gave up 1 base and J gave up 4 bases, with 7 bases separating them. The CDR3 has 13 amino acids. Looked up from germline, CDR1 is MNHNS and CDR2 is SASEGT. Written as DNA, the CDR3 is TGTGCCAGCAGTGAAGGGGTTCGCACTGAAGCTTTCTTT. Translated, it gives CASSEGVRTEAFF.

The chain couples TRBV6-7 to TRBJ1-4; a possible D gene is TRBD1 (6 bases). TRBV6-7 is known as an ORF, though its function is uncertain. This CDR3 is 13 amino acids long. Trimming removed 9 bases from V and 8 bases from J, with 16 bases in between. The CDR3, as DNA: TGTGCCAGACGAGGGGGGGCGCGCGAAAAACTGTTTTTT. Amino acid sequence: CARRGGAREKLFF.

The V call is TRBV19, the J call TRBJ2-2, with 13 nucleotides matching TRBD2. Germline CDR1 and CDR2: LNHDA and SQIVND (reference sequence). The CDR3 covers 18 residues. V gave up 3 bases and J gave up 0 bases; unmatched junction bases: 4. CDR3 in DNA: TGTGCCAGTAGTATTACCGGACTAGCGGGAGCGAACACCGGGGAGCTGTTTTTT. This codes for CASSITGLAGANTGELFF.

The V call is TRBV7-9, the J call TRBJ2-3; D is ambiguous. V lost 1 base and J 2 bases, leaving 4 bases between the germline ends. The CDR3 has 13 amino acids. Germline V gene lookup returns CDR1 SEHNR and CDR2 FQNEAQ (reference sequence). CDR3 coding DNA: TGTGCCAGCAGCTTAGGCACCACAGATACGCAGTATTTT. Translated, it gives CASSLGTTDTQYF.

The chain has TRBV2 and TRBJ2-7; D gene uncertain. The length of the CDR3 is 14 residues. Germline lookup yields CDR1 SNHLY and CDR2 FYNNEI. V lost 4 bases and J 3 bases, leaving 13 bases between the germline ends. CDR3 in amino acids: CASSATFIDYEQYF. The CDR3 DNA follows: TGTGCCAGCAGTGCGACTTTTATCGACTACGAGCAGTACTTC.

V and J are TRBV6-5 and TRBJ1-1, with D possibly matching TRBD1 (6 bases). Germline CDR1 is MNHEY and CDR2 is SVGAGI. CDR3 length: 13 amino acids. V lost 0 bases to trimming and J lost 4 bases, with 6 bases between them. CDR3 loop: CASSYSGGTEAFF. CDR3 in DNA: TGTGCCAGCAGTTACTCAGGGGGCACTGAAGCTTTCTTT.

The chain uses TRBV2 and TRBJ1-1, with 7 bases that match TRBD1. Germline CDR1 and CDR2: SNHLY and FYNNEI. There are 14 residues in the CDR3. V lost 3 bases and J lost 4; bases outside the gene matches: 5. As DNA, the CDR3 is TGTGCCAGCAGTGAGACAGGGAGTGTCACTGAAGCTTTCTTT. Translating it yields CASSETGSVTEAFF.

The chain links TRBV4-1 to TRBJ1-2, with 7 bases fitting TRBD1. The CDR3 spans 15 residues. The germline gives CDR1 MGHRA, CDR2 YSYEKL. J gave up 4 bases and V 2 bases, and 7 bases lay outside the gene matches. CDR3 residues: CASSQLTGNVYGYTF. The CDR3, as DNA: TGCGCCAGCAGCCAACTGACAGGGAATGTCTATGGCTACACCTTC.

The rearrangement joins TRBV10-3 to TRBJ1-2; no clear D. V was trimmed by 3 bases and J by 8 bases, leaving 10 bases between them. Per germline, CDR1 ENHRY and CDR2 SYGVKD. This CDR3 contains 12 residues. CDR3 loop: CAISESSRGYTF. The CDR3 DNA reads TGTGCCATCAGTGAATCCTCTCGAGGCTACACCTTC.

V and J are TRBV27 and TRBJ2-7; TRBD1 agrees at 11 bases. The CDR3 consists of 19 residues. Germline V lookup: CDR1 MNHEY, CDR2 SMNVEV (reference sequence). V dropped 3 bases and J dropped 5; count of bases not matched to a gene: 18. CDR3 residues: CASSFGIFSGTGGRDEQYF. The CDR3 region has the DNA TGTGCCAGCAGTTTCGGTATTTTTTCGGGGACAGGGGGTAGGGACGAGCAGTACTTC.

This rearrangement joins TRBV11-2 to TRBJ1-6; D might be TRBD1 (5 bases). Trimming shortened V by 3 bases and J by 8 bases, and 14 bases separated the two germline ends. CDR1 SGHAT and CDR2 FQNNGV come from the germline V gene. This CDR3 region has 15 residues. CDR3 protein: CASSLGPMGDSPLHF. In DNA form, the CDR3 reads TGTGCCAGCAGCTTGGGACCGATGGGGGATTCACCCCTCCACTTT.

The rearrangement links TRBV6-5 to TRBJ1-1; the D gene is possibly TRBD1 (5 bases). Trimming cost V 2 bases and J 4 bases, with 11 bases left between them. The V gene's germline CDR1 is MNHEY and CDR2 SVGAGI. This CDR3 has 14 amino acids. CDR3 sequence: CASSYNIGGTEAFF. CDR3 nucleotide sequence: TGTGCCAGCAGTTACAATATCGGGGGCACTGAAGCTTTCTTT.

In its sample, this clone was seen a few times. The J gene is TRBJ1-1, the V gene TRBV19; D remains unclear. CDR1 and CDR2 from the germline V gene are LNHDA and SQIVND (reference sequence). The CDR3 totals 14 residues. Between the trimmed V and J ends, which lost 7 bases and 5 bases, there was a span of 17 bases. Here the CDR3 reads CASNRMGGWTEAFF. In DNA form, the CDR3 reads TGTGCCAGTAACCGTATGGGCGGTTGGACTGAAGCTTTCTTT.

The chain joins TRBV23-1 to TRBJ1-5; D uncertain. TRBV23-1 is recorded as an ORF, its role being uncertain. The CDR3 has 15 residues. V was clipped by 8 bases and J by 1 base, with 15 bases between them. CDR3 sequence reads: CASSPERSSNQPQHF. The CDR3 DNA sequence: TGCGCCAGCTCCCCCGAGAGGTCAAGCAATCAGCCCCAGCATTTT.